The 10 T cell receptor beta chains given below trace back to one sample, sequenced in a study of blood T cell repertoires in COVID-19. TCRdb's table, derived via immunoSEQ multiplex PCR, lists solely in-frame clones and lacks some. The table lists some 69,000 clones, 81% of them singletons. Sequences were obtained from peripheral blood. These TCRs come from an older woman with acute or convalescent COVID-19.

CDR3 residues: CASSLVLGLDTDTQYF. The CDR3 region has the DNA TGCGCCAGCAGCTTGGTCTTAGGACTAGACACAGATACGCAGTATTTT. The chain employs TRBV5-1 and TRBJ2-3; TRBD2 aligns across 7 bases. Unmatched junction bases numbered 6, after V lost 0 bases and J lost 2 bases. Germline V CDR1 and CDR2: SGHRS, YFSETQ. The CDR3 loop spans 16 amino acids.

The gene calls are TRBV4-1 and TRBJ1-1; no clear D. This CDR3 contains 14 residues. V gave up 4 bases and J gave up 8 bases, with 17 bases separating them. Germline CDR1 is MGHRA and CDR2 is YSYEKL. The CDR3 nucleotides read TGCGCCAGCAGCCGCCGTTCGGAGGCCGCGGAAGCTTTCTTT. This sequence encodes CASSRRSEAAEAFF.

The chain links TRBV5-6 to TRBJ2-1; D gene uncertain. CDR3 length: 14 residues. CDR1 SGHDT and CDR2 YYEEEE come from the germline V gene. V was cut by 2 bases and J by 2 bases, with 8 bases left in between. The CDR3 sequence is CASSLRVAYNEQFF. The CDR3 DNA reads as TGTGCCAGCAGCTTACGGGTCGCCTACAATGAGCAGTTCTTC.

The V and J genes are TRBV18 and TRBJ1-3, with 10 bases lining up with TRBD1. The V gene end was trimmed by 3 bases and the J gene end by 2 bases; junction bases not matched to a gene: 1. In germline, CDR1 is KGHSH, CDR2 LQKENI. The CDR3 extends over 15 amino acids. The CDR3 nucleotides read TGTGCCAGCTCACCCGGACAGGGGGCTGGAAACACCATATATTTT. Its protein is CASSPGQGAGNTIYF.

CDR3 coding DNA: TGCGCCAGCAGCCAAGATCCAACAAGGACATATGGCTACACCTTC. Protein: CASSQDPTRTYGYTF. This chain connects TRBV4-1 to TRBJ1-2, with a weak D call TRBD1 (5 bases). The CDR3 runs 15 residues. Trimming stripped 0 bases from V and 5 bases from J, with 13 bases between. Germline loops: CDR1 MGHRA, CDR2 YSYEKL.

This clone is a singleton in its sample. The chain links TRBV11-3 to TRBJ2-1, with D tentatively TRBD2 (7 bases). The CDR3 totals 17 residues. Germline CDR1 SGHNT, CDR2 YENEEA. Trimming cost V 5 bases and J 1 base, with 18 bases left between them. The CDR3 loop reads CASSGGVGGESYNEQFF. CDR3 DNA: TGTGCCAGCAGCGGAGGGGTAGGGGGGGAGTCCTACAATGAGCAGTTCTTC.

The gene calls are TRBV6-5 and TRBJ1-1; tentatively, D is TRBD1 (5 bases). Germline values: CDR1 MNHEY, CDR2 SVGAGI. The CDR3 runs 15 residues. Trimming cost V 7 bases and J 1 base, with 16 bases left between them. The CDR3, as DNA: TGTGCCAGCATTCAAAGGTGGGGGGGGAACACTGAAGCTTTCTTT. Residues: CASIQRWGGNTEAFF.

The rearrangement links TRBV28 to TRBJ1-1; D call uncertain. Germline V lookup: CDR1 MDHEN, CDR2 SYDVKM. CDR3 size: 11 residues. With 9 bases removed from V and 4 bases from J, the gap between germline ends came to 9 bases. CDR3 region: CASTGFTEAFF. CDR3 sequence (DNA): TGTGCCAGTACGGGATTCACTGAAGCTTTCTTT.

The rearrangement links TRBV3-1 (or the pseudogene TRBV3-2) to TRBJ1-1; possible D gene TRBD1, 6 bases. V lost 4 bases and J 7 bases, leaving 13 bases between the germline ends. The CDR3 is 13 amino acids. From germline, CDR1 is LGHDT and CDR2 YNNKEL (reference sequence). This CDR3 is CASSLRQVGEAFF. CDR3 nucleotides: TGTGCCAGCAGCCTCCGACAGGTGGGTGAAGCTTTCTTT.

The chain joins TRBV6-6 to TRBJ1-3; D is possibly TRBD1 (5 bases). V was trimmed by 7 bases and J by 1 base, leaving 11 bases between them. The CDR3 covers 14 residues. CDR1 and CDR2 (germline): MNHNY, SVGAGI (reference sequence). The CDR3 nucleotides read TGTGCCAGCATCGCCGGGGGATCTGGAAACACCATATATTTT. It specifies CASIAGGSGNTIYF.